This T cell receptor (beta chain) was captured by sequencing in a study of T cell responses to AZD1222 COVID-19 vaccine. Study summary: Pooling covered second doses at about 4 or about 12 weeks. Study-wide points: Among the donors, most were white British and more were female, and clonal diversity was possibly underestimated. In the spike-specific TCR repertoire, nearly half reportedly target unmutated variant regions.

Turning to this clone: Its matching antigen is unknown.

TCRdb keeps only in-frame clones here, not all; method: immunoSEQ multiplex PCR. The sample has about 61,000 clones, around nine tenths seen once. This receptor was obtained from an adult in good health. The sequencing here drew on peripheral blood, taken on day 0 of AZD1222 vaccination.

The CDR3 DNA reads as TGTGCCAGCAGCTCTGGGCATCGGGGCGGGTACACTGAAGCTTTCTTT. This gives the protein CASSSGHRGGYTEAFF. V gene TRBV5-4 combines with J gene TRBJ1-1, with D possibly matching TRBD1 (5 bases). The germline V gene has CDR1 SGHNT and CDR2 YYREEE (reference sequence). The CDR3 spans 16 residues. V was shortened by 3 bases and J by 3 bases, with 18 bases between the two germline ends.